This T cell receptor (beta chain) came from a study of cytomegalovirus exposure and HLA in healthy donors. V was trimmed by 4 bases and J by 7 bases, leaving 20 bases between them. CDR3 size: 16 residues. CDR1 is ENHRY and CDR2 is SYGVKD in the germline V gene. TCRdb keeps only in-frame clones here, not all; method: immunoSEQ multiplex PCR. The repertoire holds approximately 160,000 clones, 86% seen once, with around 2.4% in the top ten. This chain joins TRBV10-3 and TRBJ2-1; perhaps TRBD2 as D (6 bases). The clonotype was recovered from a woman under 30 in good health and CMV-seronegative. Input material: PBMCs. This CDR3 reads CAISAPGLTSGNEQFF. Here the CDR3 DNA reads TGTGCCATCAGTGCACCGGGACTTACCTCGGGAAATGAGCAGTTCTTC.